This passage covers 24 T cell receptor beta chains from one sample sequenced in a study of T-cell reconstitution after alpha-beta-depleted transplantation in children. Unique molecular identifiers tagged the TCRbeta library. TCRdb fed the PCR reads into MiXCR, producing one record per CDR3 protein. The data contain roughly 220,000 distinct CDR3 sequences, around 8.9% of them singletons. The source was PBMCs from the stem cell graft donor, collected from the stem cell graft. Every receptor here comes from a human donor who donated a stem cell graft to a child with SCID.

In its sample, this clonotype was seen many times. This chain joins TRBV6-2 or TRBV6-3 and TRBJ1-5, with 8 bases matching TRBD1. Germline CDR1 and CDR2: MNHEY and SVGEGT. The V and J ends lost 6 bases and 2 bases, in that order; junction bases with no gene match: 21. The CDR3 has 20 amino acids. The CDR3 bases are TGTGCCAGCAGAAAAACAAGTCTCCGGGACAGGCTTTATCGCAATCAGCCCCAGCATTTT. This gives the protein CASRKTSLRDRLYRNQPQHF.

The chain couples TRBV5-1 to TRBJ2-6, with D unclear. V was pared by 4 bases and J by 0 bases, with 11 bases between. Germline loops: CDR1 SGHRS, CDR2 YFSETQ. The CDR3 runs to 16 residues. This CDR3 is CASSPRNRSGANVLTF. CDR3 nucleotides: TGCGCCAGCAGCCCCCGGAACCGCTCTGGGGCCAACGTCCTGACTTTC.

Many counts were recorded for this clonotype. The rearrangement uses TRBV12-3 or TRBV12-4 and TRBJ1-2; TRBD1 agrees at 8 bases. The V segment lost 6 bases and the J segment 8 bases; nucleotides outside the gene matches: 14. This CDR3 is 15 amino acids long. The CDR3 spells CASSPTGQAPRGYTF. The CDR3 nucleotides read TGTGCCAGCAGCCCGACGGGACAGGCCCCCAGGGGCTACACCTTC.

This clonotype was seen more than once but under ten times. The J gene is TRBJ1-5, the V gene TRBV20-1, with TRBD1 matching 8 bases. The V gene's germline CDR1 is DFQATT and CDR2 SNEGSKA (reference sequence). V lost 2 bases, J lost 3 bases, and 12 bases stayed unmatched. The CDR3 runs 17 residues. CDR3 sequence (DNA): TGCAGTGCTAGATCCGCCCCAGGACAGGGCGTCAATCAGCCCCAGCATTTT. It yields the protein CSARSAPGQGVNQPQHF.

At least ten counts were recorded for this clonotype. The CDR3 sequence is CASSLLSDTQYF. In DNA, the CDR3 is TGCGCCAGCAGCCTTTTGTCGGATACGCAGTATTTT. The rearrangement uses TRBV5-1 and TRBJ2-3; no firm D call. V shed 4 bases and J shed 6 bases, with 9 bases lying between them. Germline lookup yields CDR1 SGHRS and CDR2 YFSETQ. CDR3 length: 12 amino acids.

This clonotype appeared many times. The rearrangement links TRBV7-9 to TRBJ2-1, with D maybe TRBD2 (5 bases). Germline lookup yields CDR1 SEHNR and CDR2 FQNEAQ (reference sequence). The CDR3 covers 12 residues. The ends were cut back, 3 bases at V and 5 bases at J, with 5 bases in the middle. The CDR3 DNA reads TGTGCCAGCAGCTTGCGGGACAATGAGCAGTTCTTC. Residues: CASSLRDNEQFF. Variable domain in full (rest from reference TRBV7-9 and TRBJ2-1): DTGVSQNPRHKITKRGQNVTFRCDPISEHNRLYWYRQTLGQGPEFLTYFQNEAQLEKSRLLSDRFSAERPKGSFSTLEIQRTEQGDSAMYLCASSLRDNEQFFGPGTRLTVL.

This clonotype was counted between two and nine times. Mismatch with germline at one junction end may stem from a read error. The chain uses TRBV20-1 and TRBJ1-4; TRBD1 is a possible D gene (6 bases). Germline V lookup: CDR1 DFQATT, CDR2 SNEGSKA (reference sequence). This CDR3 spans 11 amino acids. In DNA form, the CDR3 reads TGCAGTGCCCTCCTTGGGGACACCCCGATTTTT. The encoded protein is CSALLGDTPIF.

This clonotype has a count of ten or more. The genes are TRBV20-1 and TRBJ2-3, with 9 bases that match TRBD2. Germline V gene lookup returns CDR1 DFQATT and CDR2 SNEGSKA (reference sequence). The CDR3 runs 12 residues. The CDR3 coding sequence is TGCAGCCCGTATAGCGGGGGTGATACGCAGTATTTT. It is translated as CSPYSGGDTQYF.

This clonotype was observed at least ten times. This chain connects TRBV27 to TRBJ2-1; possible D gene TRBD2, 5 bases. Germline CDR1 and CDR2: MNHEY and SMNVEV (reference sequence). There are 16 residues in the CDR3. Trimming removed 0 bases at V and 0 bases at J, with 9 bases between. The CDR3 loop is CASSLSGVSSYNEQFF. The CDR3 DNA reads as TGTGCCAGCAGTTTATCCGGGGTGAGCTCCTACAATGAGCAGTTCTTC.

This chain links TRBV10-3 with TRBJ1-6; D unresolved. The CDR3 runs to 13 residues. Germline assignment: CDR1 ENHRY and CDR2 SYGVKD. Trimming removed 10 bases from V and 7 bases from J, with 14 bases in between. The CDR3 DNA follows: TGTGCCACCTCGAATTGGGCGAATTCACCCCTCCACTTT. It yields the protein CATSNWANSPLHF.

This clonotype occurred many times. The chain employs TRBV5-1 and TRBJ2-7, with D maybe TRBD2 (5 bases). Trimming took off 3 bases at V and 8 bases at J, with 15 bases between the two ends. The CDR3 loop spans 13 amino acids. Per germline, CDR1 SGHRS and CDR2 YFSETQ. In DNA form, the CDR3 reads TGCGCCAGCAGCTCAGGACCCGGCGGGCAGCAGTACTTC. Amino acids: CASSSGPGGQQYF. Variable domain in full (rest from reference TRBV5-1 and TRBJ2-7): KAGVTQTPRYLIKTRGQQVTLSCSPISGHRSVSWYQQTPGQGLQFLFEYFSETQRNKGNFPGRFSGRQFSNSRSEMNVSTLELGDSALYLCASSSGPGGQQYFGPGTRLTVT.

This clonotype was recorded at least ten times. The V and J genes are TRBV15 and TRBJ2-3; D is uncertain. This CDR3 has 13 amino acids. Deletions cut 3 bases from V and 3 bases from J, with 7 bases between. The germline CDR1 and CDR2 sequences are LNHNV and YYDKDF (reference sequence). CDR3 residues: CATSSRPTDTQYF. In DNA, the CDR3 is TGTGCCACCAGCAGTCGCCCGACAGATACGCAGTATTTT.

Ten or more counts support this clonotype. The V gene is TRBV6-2 or TRBV6-3, the J gene TRBJ2-3, with TRBD2 identical over 11 bases. CDR1 and CDR2 (germline): MNHEY, SVGEGT. The CDR3 length is 17 residues. J lost 2 bases, V lost 5 bases, and 9 bases had no gene match. The CDR3 DNA reads TGTGCCAGCAGTACGCCTAGCGGGGGGCTTTTCACAGATACGCAGTATTTT. Its translation: CASSTPSGGLFTDTQYF.

This clonotype has a count of ten or more. The rearrangement uses TRBV3-1 and TRBJ2-4, with D hard to call. V shed 1 base and J shed 6 bases, with 4 bases lying between them. The CDR3 runs 12 residues. Germline CDR1 LGHDT, CDR2 YNNKEL (reference sequence). The CDR3 protein is CASSQAPNIQYF. The CDR3, as DNA: TGTGCCAGCAGCCAAGCTCCAAACATTCAGTACTTC.

Regarding this clonotype: This clone may be a read error of a much larger clone one base away. The chain carries TRBV20-1 and TRBJ2-2; tentatively, D is TRBD2 (7 bases). The CDR3 loop spans 15 amino acids. Germline CDR1 and CDR2: DFQATT and SNEGSKA (reference sequence). Trimming took 6 bases from V and 3 from J, leaving 17 bases between them. CDR3 residues: CSAPIGGPHTGELFF. The CDR3 nucleotides read TGCAGTGCCCCTATCGGGGGGCCCCACACCGGGGAGCTGTTTTTT.

This clonotype was picked up many times. The V and J genes are TRBV9 and TRBJ1-2; maybe TRBD1 (5 bases). The germline CDR1 and CDR2 sequences are SGDLS and YYNGEE. V lost 5 bases and J 2 bases, leaving 7 bases between the germline ends. The CDR3 length is 12 residues. The DNA of the CDR3 is TGTGCCAGCAGATCAGGGAACTATGGCTACACCTTC. Translation: CASRSGNYGYTF.

This clonotype was observed at least ten times. The chain joins TRBV5-1 to TRBJ2-3; D gene uncertain. The germline V and J ends were trimmed by 0 bases and 0 bases, with 20 bases remaining between them. The CDR3 is 19 residues long. Germline CDR1 is SGHRS and CDR2 is YFSETQ. CDR3 sequence: CASSLAFATAYPSTDTQYF. For the CDR3, the DNA is TGCGCCAGCAGCTTGGCCTTTGCGACGGCTTACCCTAGCACAGATACGCAGTATTTT.

Many counts were recorded for this clonotype. V usage is TRBV6-5 and J usage is TRBJ2-5; 8 bases align to TRBD2. Germline V CDR1 and CDR2: MNHEY, SVGAGI. The CDR3 loop spans 14 amino acids. Trimming removed 0 bases from V and 4 bases from J; junction bases left unmatched: 1. This chain's CDR3 is CASSYSTSGETQYF. CDR3 sequence (DNA): TGTGCCAGCAGTTACTCAACTAGCGGAGAGACCCAGTACTTC.

This clonotype was detected ten times or more. This chain uses TRBV13 with TRBJ1-2; D possibly corresponds to TRBD1 (6 bases). CDR1 PRHDT and CDR2 FYEKMQ come from the germline V gene (reference sequence). V was pared by 5 bases and J by 1 base, with 17 bases between. The length of the CDR3 is 16 residues. CDR3 nucleotides: TGTGCCAGCAGCCTCCCCCGAGAGGGGGATAACTATGGCTACACCTTC. Its protein is CASSLPREGDNYGYTF.

This clonotype was recorded many times. This chain joins TRBV7-2 and TRBJ2-4; 7 nucleotides align to TRBD2. The germline CDR1 and CDR2 sequences are SGHTA and FQGNSA. The CDR3 contains 16 residues. J lost 0 bases, V lost 5 bases, and 7 bases had no gene match. CDR3 in amino acids: CASSAGRGLAKNIQYF. DNA of the CDR3: TGTGCCAGCAGCGCAGGGAGGGGTCTAGCCAAAAACATTCAGTACTTC.

This clonotype was observed many times. The V gene is TRBV5-1, the J gene TRBJ2-5; no clear D gene. V lost 1 base and J 1 base, leaving 8 bases between the germline ends. This CDR3 is 14 amino acids long. Germline V CDR1 and CDR2: SGHRS, YFSETQ. CDR3 in DNA: TGCGCCAGCAGCTTGTGGCACCCCCAAGAGACCCAGTACTTC. Protein sequence: CASSLWHPQETQYF.

This clonotype showed up just a few times. The chain uses TRBV11-1 and TRBJ2-1; TRBD2 might be the D (5 bases). The CDR3 totals 14 residues. Trimming stripped 1 base from V and 5 bases from J, with 9 bases between. Germline CDR1 reads SGHAT; CDR2 reads FQDESV (reference sequence). CDR3 sequence reads: CASSLGPSHNEQFF. CDR3 coding DNA: TGTGCCAGCAGCTTAGGCCCTAGCCACAATGAGCAGTTCTTC. The full variable domain, its missing parts supplied by reference TRBV11-1 and TRBJ2-1, is EAEVAQSPRYKITEKSQAVAFWCDPISGHATLYWYRQILGQGPELLVQFQDESVVDDSQLPKDRFSAERLKGVDSTLKIQPAELGDSAMYLCASSLGPSHNEQFFGPGTRLTVL.

This clonotype was detected ten times or more. The chain uses TRBV2 and TRBJ1-1; D is undetermined. Per germline, CDR1 SNHLY and CDR2 FYNNEI. V lost 4 bases to trimming and J lost 1 base, with 25 bases between them. The CDR3 extends over 19 amino acids. The CDR3 bases are TGTGCCAGCAGTGTACGAGAAGACTCAACAGCCCTTTCGAACACTGAAGCTTTCTTT. It yields the protein CASSVREDSTALSNTEAFF.

This clonotype has a handful of counts. The V and J genes are TRBV20-1 and TRBJ2-3; TRBD2 might be the D (5 bases). Trimming took off 3 bases at V and 7 bases at J, with 11 bases between the two ends. This CDR3 comprises 12 residues. Germline V gene lookup returns CDR1 DFQATT and CDR2 SNEGSKA (reference sequence). CDR3 in DNA: TGCAGTGCTAGGGGAGATGTGAATACGCAGTATTTT. This encodes CSARGDVNTQYF.